Listed below are T cell receptor beta chains from one sample, sequenced in a study of CD8 T cells in ankylosing spondylitis. TCRdb re-called the 5' RACE reads with MiXCR, one entry per CDR3 protein. The data show about 270,000 distinct CDR3 sequences, around 32% seen once. Source material: blood, either unsorted or a sorted T cell fraction (not recorded which). The receptors were gathered from a male donor with ankylosing spondylitis or in good health (not recorded which). CDR3s include the opening cysteine and the closing phenylalanine or tryptophan. Each record gives: clone size, J gene, CDR3 length, V gene, D gene, CDR3 protein, CDR3 DNA. A D gene is named only where the DNA matches it firmly. Only some rows state a clone size, as once, few, many or a class for expanded clones.

NA,TRBJ2-2,13,TRBV20-1,NA,CSARDLGVGELFF,TGCAGTGCTAGAGATCTGGGTGTCGGGGAGCTGTTTTTT
few,TRBJ1-2,14,TRBV24-1,TRBD1,CATSDRTGLTGYTF,TGTGCCACCAGTGACCGGACAGGGCTGACTGGCTACACCTTC
NA,TRBJ1-5,16,TRBV20-1,NA,CSALGATGRYNQPQHF,TGCAGTGCCCTTGGGGCGACAGGTCGCTACAATCAGCCCCAGCATTTT
NA,TRBJ2-5,11,TRBV2,TRBD2,CASRRGLTQYF,TGTGCCAGTCGTCGGGGACTAACCCAGTACTTC
once,TRBJ2-1,15,TRBV4-1,NA,CASSQQAEGYNEQFF,TGCGCCAGCAGCCAGCAGGCAGAGGGGTACAATGAGCAGTTCTTC
NA,TRBJ2-7,15,TRBV11-2,NA,CASSLDLQGNYEQYF,TGTGCCAGCAGCTTAGATTTGCAGGGGAACTACGAGCAGTACTTC
few,TRBJ1-1,17,TRBV15,TRBD1,CATSATQTGSGNTEAFF,TGTGCCACCAGCGCCACGCAGACAGGGTCGGGGAACACTGAAGCTTTCTTT
once,TRBJ2-1,12,TRBV5-1,NA,CASSDRPNEQFF,TGCGCCAGCAGCGACAGGCCCAATGAGCAGTTCTTC
few,TRBJ2-5,15,TRBV28,TRBD1,CASSLRLGGLETQYF,TGTGCCAGCAGTTTACGTTTAGGGGGCTTGGAGACCCAGTACTTC
few,TRBJ2-7,15,TRBV6-5,TRBD1,CASSYATGPLREQYF,TGTGCCAGCAGTTACGCGACAGGGCCCCTCCGCGAGCAGTACTTC